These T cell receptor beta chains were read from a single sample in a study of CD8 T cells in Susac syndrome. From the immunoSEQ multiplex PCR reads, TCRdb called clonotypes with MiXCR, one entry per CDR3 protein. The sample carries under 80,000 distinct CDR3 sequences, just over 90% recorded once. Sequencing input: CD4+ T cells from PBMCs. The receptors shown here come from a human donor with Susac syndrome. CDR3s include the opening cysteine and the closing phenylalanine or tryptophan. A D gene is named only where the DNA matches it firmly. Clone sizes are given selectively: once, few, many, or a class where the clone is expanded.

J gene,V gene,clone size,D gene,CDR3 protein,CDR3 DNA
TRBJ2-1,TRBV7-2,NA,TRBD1,CASRTGGKLNEQFF,TGTGCCAGCAGGACAGGGGGCAAGTTGAATGAGCAGTTCTTC
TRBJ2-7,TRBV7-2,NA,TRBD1,CASSYQGDRVYEQYF,TGTGCCAGCAGCTACCAAGGGGACAGGGTCTACGAGCAGTACTTC
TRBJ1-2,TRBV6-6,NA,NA,CASAGESNGYTF,TGTGCCAGCGCAGGGGAATCCAATGGCTACACCTTC
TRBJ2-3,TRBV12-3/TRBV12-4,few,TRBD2,CASSFGTSGTDTQYF,TGTGCCAGCAGTTTTGGGACTAGTGGCACAGATACGCAGTATTTT
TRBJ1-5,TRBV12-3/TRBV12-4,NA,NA,CASSFRFNQPQHF,TGTGCCAGCAGTTTTCGTTTTAATCAGCCCCAGCATTTT
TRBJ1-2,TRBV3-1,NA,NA,CASSPLGAASYGYTF,TGTGCCAGCAGCCCGTTGGGGGCCGCTTCCTATGGCTACACCTTC
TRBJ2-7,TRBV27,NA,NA,CASSFSGLSYEQYF,TGTGCCAGCAGTTTCTCGGGCCTCTCCTACGAGCAGTACTTC
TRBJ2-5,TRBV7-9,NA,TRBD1,CASSFDRGQETQYF,TGTGCCAGCAGCTTTGACAGGGGGCAAGAGACCCAGTACTTC
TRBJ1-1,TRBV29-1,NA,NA,CSVSTAIREAFF,TGCAGCGTGTCGACAGCCATTCGTGAAGCTTTCTTT
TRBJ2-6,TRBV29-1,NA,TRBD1,CSVETGQGYSGANVLTF,TGCAGCGTTGAGACGGGACAGGGGTACTCTGGGGCCAACGTCCTGACTTTC
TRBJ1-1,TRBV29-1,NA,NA,CSVNGQNNMNTEAFF,TGCAGCGTCAACGGACAGAATAACATGAACACTGAAGCTTTCTTT
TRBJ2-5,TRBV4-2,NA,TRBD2,CASSQYTSREASRLTQYF,TGTGCCAGCAGCCAATACACTAGCCGGGAGGCCTCGAGGTTGACCCAGTACTTC
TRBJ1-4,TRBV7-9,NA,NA,CASSLVTGQNLNEKLFF,TGTGCCAGCAGCTTAGTGACCGGCCAGAACCTTAATGAAAAACTGTTTTTT
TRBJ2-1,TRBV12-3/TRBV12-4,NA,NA,CASSFSLGYEQFF,TGTGCCAGCAGTTTTAGCTTAGGCTATGAGCAGTTCTTC
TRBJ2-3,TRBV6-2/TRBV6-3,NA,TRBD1,CASSRWDSVTDTQYF,TGTGCCAGCAGCCGCTGGGACAGCGTCACAGATACGCAGTATTTT
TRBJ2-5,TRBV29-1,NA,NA,CSAREETQYF,TGCAGCGCTCGAGAAGAGACCCAGTACTTC
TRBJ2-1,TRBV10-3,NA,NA,CAISERGNEVNEQFF,TGTGCCATCAGTGAACGGGGGAATGAGGTCAATGAGCAGTTCTTC
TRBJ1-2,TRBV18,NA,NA,CASSPELGGNYGYTF,TGTGCCAGCTCACCAGAATTGGGGGGCAACTATGGCTACACCTTC
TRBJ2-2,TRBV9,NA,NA,CASSPGVSGRTGELFF,TGTGCCAGCAGCCCCGGGGTGTCCGGGCGCACCGGGGAGCTGTTTTTT
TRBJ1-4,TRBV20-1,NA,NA,CSAYRDSNEKLFF,TGCAGTGCTTACAGGGATTCTAATGAAAAACTGTTTTTT
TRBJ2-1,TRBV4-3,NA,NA,CASSQDWTGSYNEQFF,TGCGCCAGCAGCCAAGATTGGACGGGTTCCTACAATGAGCAGTTCTTC
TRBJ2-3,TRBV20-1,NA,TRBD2,CSARWSGRGADTQYF,TGCAGTGCTCGGTGGAGCGGGAGAGGTGCAGATACGCAGTATTTT
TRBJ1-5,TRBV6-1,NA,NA,CASGGAYSNQPQHF,TGTGCCAGCGGAGGGGCCTATAGCAATCAGCCCCAGCATTTT
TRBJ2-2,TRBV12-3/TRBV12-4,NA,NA,CASSFTTPAGELFF,TGTGCCAGCAGTTTTACGACGCCCGCCGGGGAGCTGTTTTTT
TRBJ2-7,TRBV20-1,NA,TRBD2,CSVGGPSYEQYF,TGCAGTGTGGGAGGGCCTAGCTACGAGCAGTACTTC
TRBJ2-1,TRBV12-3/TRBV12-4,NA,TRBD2,CASSIAGGLNEQFF,TGTGCCAGCAGTATAGCGGGGGGCCTAAATGAGCAGTTCTTC
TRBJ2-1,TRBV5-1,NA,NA,CASSLVAAISNNEQFF,TGCGCCAGCAGCTTGGTGGCTGCGATCAGTAACAATGAGCAGTTCTTC
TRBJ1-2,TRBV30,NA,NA,CAWSVSRIYGYTF,TGTGCCTGGAGTGTATCTCGTATCTATGGCTACACCTTC
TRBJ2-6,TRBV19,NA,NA,CATAHQGSGANVLTF,TGTGCCACCGCCCACCAGGGCTCTGGGGCCAACGTCCTGACTTTC
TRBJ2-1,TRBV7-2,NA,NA,CASRIRVFGPNEQFF,TGTGCCAGCAGGATCAGGGTCTTCGGCCCCAATGAGCAGTTCTTC
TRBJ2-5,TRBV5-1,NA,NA,CASSFGPQETQYF,TGCGCCAGCAGCTTCGGACCTCAAGAGACCCAGTACTTC
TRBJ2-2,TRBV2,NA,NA,CASRAGTNTGELFF,TGTGCCAGCAGGGCCGGGACTAACACCGGGGAGCTGTTTTTT
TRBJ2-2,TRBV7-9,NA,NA,CASSFGGESFGF,TGTGCCAGCAGCTTTGGAGGAGAGTCCTTTGGTTTT
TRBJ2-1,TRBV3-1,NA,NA,CASSQQLGSYNEQFF,TGTGCCAGCAGCCAACAGTTAGGGTCCTACAATGAGCAGTTCTTC
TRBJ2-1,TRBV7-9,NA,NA,CASSLGRRDGYYNEQFF,TGTGCCAGCAGCTTAGGTCGTAGGGACGGATACTACAATGAGCAGTTCTTC
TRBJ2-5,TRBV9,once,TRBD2,CASSGSDSGSIKTQYF,TGTGCCAGCAGCGGATCCGATAGCGGGAGTATTAAGACCCAGTACTTC
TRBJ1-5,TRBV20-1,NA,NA,CSAPGRDQPQHF,TGCAGTGCACCGGGCAGGGATCAGCCCCAGCATTTT
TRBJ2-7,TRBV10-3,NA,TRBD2,CATRKGTSGYEQYF,TGTGCCACAAGGAAGGGGACTAGCGGCTACGAGCAGTACTTC
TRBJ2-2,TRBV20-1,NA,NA,CSPTRGGNTGELFF,TGCAGCCCAACGAGGGGAGGGAACACCGGGGAGCTGTTTTTT
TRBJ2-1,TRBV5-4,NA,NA,CASSLAGSYNEQFF,TGTGCCAGCAGCTTGGCGGGCTCCTACAATGAGCAGTTCTTC
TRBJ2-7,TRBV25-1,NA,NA,CASRAGYEQYF,TGTGCCAGCCGAGCAGGGTACGAGCAGTACTTC
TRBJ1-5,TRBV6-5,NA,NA,CASKEGFNQPQHF,TGTGCCAGCAAAGAGGGGTTCAATCAGCCCCAGCATTTT
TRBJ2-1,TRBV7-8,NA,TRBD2,CASSQGTRLAWNEQFF,TGTGCCAGCAGTCAAGGTACGAGACTAGCATGGAATGAGCAGTTCTTC
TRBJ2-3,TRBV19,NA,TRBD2,CASSAGLAGALDTQYF,TGTGCCAGTAGTGCCGGACTAGCGGGGGCCCTAGATACGCAGTATTTT
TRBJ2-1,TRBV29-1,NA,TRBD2,CSVGSFGLAGANEQFF,TGCAGCGTCGGGAGTTTCGGACTAGCGGGAGCGAATGAGCAGTTCTTC